What follows are 15 T cell receptor beta chains derived from one specimen sequenced in a study of cytomegalovirus exposure and HLA in healthy donors. Primers: 60 Vbeta forward and 13 Jbeta reverse. Assay: immunoSEQ multiplex PCR; the TCRdb copy retains only in-frame clones and omits some. The listing records tens of thousands of clones. What was sequenced was PBMCs. All receptors derive from a woman aged 18-29 years in good health and CMV-seronegative.

The chain uses TRBV15 and TRBJ2-3, with 13 bases aligning to TRBD2. V shed 0 bases and J 6 bases; nucleotides not matched to a gene: 6. Germline V gene lookup returns CDR1 LNHNV and CDR2 YYDKDF (reference sequence). The CDR3 contains 17 residues. CDR3 residues: CATSRDRLAGGLDTQYF. CDR3 bases: TGTGCCACCAGCAGAGATCGACTAGCGGGAGGTCTGGATACGCAGTATTTT.

The chain recombines TRBV11-2 with TRBJ1-2, with 7 nucleotides matching TRBD1. Germline-derived CDR1 and CDR2 are SGHAT and FQNNGV. The CDR3 is made up of 15 amino acids. J lost 4 bases, V lost 2 bases, and 7 bases had no gene match. The CDR3 reads CASSLSGDSSYGYTF. The CDR3 nucleotides are TGTGCCAGCAGCTTATCGGGGGACAGTTCCTATGGCTACACCTTC.

The chain links TRBV7-9 to TRBJ1-1; a possible D gene is TRBD1 (5 bases). This CDR3 comprises 14 residues. Trimming took off 6 bases at V and 6 bases at J, with 17 bases between the two ends. The germline V gene has CDR1 SEHNR and CDR2 FQNEAQ (reference sequence). CDR3 sequence reads: CASREQGPTAEAFF. The CDR3 nucleotides are TGTGCCAGCAGGGAGCAGGGCCCCACGGCTGAAGCTTTCTTT. The full variable domain, rest sourced from reference TRBV7-9 and TRBJ1-1, is DTGVSQNPRHKITKRGQNVTFRCDPISEHNRLYWYRQTLGQGPEFLTYFQNEAQLEKSRLLSDRFSAERPKGSFSTLEIQRTEQGDSAMYLCASREQGPTAEAFFGQGTRLTVV.

V gene TRBV30 combines with J gene TRBJ2-5; 8 positions agree with TRBD2. CDR1 GTSNPN and CDR2 SVGIG come from the germline V gene (reference sequence). The junction had 7 bases not matched to a gene; V was cut back by 4 bases and J by 3 bases. The CDR3 contains 14 residues. CDR3 amino acids: CAWTLLGLEETQYF. In DNA, the CDR3 is TGTGCCTGGACCCTCTTGGGACTAGAAGAGACCCAGTACTTC.

V is TRBV4-2 and J is TRBJ1-1; the D gene is possibly TRBD1 (6 bases). Trimming stripped 3 bases from V and 1 base from J, with 15 bases between. In germline, CDR1 is LGHNA, CDR2 YNFKEQ. The CDR3 consists of 16 residues. CDR3 nucleotides: TGTGCCAGCAGCCACATGAATCAGGGGCGGAACACTGAAGCTTTCTTT. This gives the protein CASSHMNQGRNTEAFF.

The chain's CDR3 is CASSLVGSGDGETQYF. The DNA for the CDR3 is TGCGCCAGCAGCTTGGTGGGTAGCGGGGACGGAGAGACCCAGTACTTC. The chain uses TRBV5-1 and TRBJ2-5, with 8 nucleotides matching TRBD2. CDR1 and CDR2 from the germline V gene are SGHRS and YFSETQ. The CDR3 sequence is 16 residues long. V lost 0 bases to trimming and J lost 4 bases; unmatched junction nucleotides: 8.

The chain couples TRBV18 to TRBJ1-4, with D possibly matching TRBD1 (5 bases). The CDR3 is 13 amino acids. Germline V gives CDR1 KGHSH, CDR2 LQKENI. The V end was cut by 8 bases, the J end by 4 bases, with 11 bases between. The CDR3 loop reads CASRGGLNEKLFF. The CDR3 nucleotides are TGTGCCAGCCGCGGGGGTCTTAATGAAAAACTGTTTTTT.

The rearrangement joins TRBV18 to TRBJ1-1; D possibly corresponds to TRBD1 (6 bases). Germline V gene sequence: CDR1 KGHSH, CDR2 LQKENI. V dropped 2 bases and J dropped 3 bases, with 13 bases sitting between them. The CDR3 is made up of 15 amino acids. CDR3 nucleotides: TGTGCCAGCTCACCAATCGGGGCAGGGGACACTGAAGCTTTCTTT. Translated: CASSPIGAGDTEAFF.

J is TRBJ1-3 and V is TRBV5-5; 12 bases agree with TRBD1. The junction had 10 bases not matched to a gene; V was cut back by 4 bases and J by 2 bases. The V gene's germline CDR1 is SGHKS and CDR2 YYEKEE (reference sequence). The CDR3 length is 18 residues. CDR3 in amino acids: CASSDRDRGLRAGNTIYF. Written as DNA, the CDR3 is TGTGCCAGCAGCGACCGGGACAGGGGGCTTCGAGCTGGAAACACCATATATTTT.

V usage is TRBV2 and J usage is TRBJ1-2, with D unresolved. Trimming removed 1 base from V and 4 bases from J, with 4 bases in between. Germline CDR1 SNHLY, CDR2 FYNNEI. This CDR3 has 12 amino acids. The CDR3 reads CASSEGSYGYTF. As DNA, the CDR3 is TGTGCCAGCAGTGAAGGGAGCTATGGCTACACCTTC.

The chain employs TRBV19 and TRBJ1-2; a weak D match, TRBD1 (5 bases). V was shortened by 5 bases and J by 7 bases, with 14 bases between the two germline ends. This CDR3 has 13 amino acids. Germline V lookup: CDR1 LNHDA, CDR2 SQIVND (reference sequence). DNA of the CDR3: TGTGCCAGTAGTGTACTGGGTAGGGGTGGCTACACCTTC. It translates to CASSVLGRGGYTF.

V gene TRBV7-8 combines with J gene TRBJ1-5; D is undetermined. V shed 3 bases and J shed 3 bases, with 9 bases lying between them. Germline values: CDR1 SGHVS, CDR2 FQNEAQ. The CDR3 spans 14 residues. The CDR3 DNA sequence: TGTGCCAGCAGCTTCGTGGGCCCCAATCAGCCCCAGCATTTT. Amino acid sequence: CASSFVGPNQPQHF.

CDR3 protein: CASSVESRGNEQFF. In DNA form, the CDR3 reads TGTGCCAGCAGCGTAGAATCTAGGGGCAATGAGCAGTTCTTC. The chain recombines TRBV9 with TRBJ2-1; weak D call: TRBD1 (5 bases). V lost 0 bases, J lost 6 bases, and 10 bases lay in between. CDR3 length: 14 residues. Germline-derived CDR1 and CDR2 are SGDLS and YYNGEE.

V is TRBV6-5 and J is TRBJ2-7; 9 bases align to TRBD1. This CDR3 region has 14 residues. Germline values: CDR1 MNHEY, CDR2 SVGAGI. V shed 2 bases and J 2 bases; nucleotides not matched to a gene: 1. The CDR3: CASSYRDRAYEQYF. The CDR3 coding sequence is TGTGCCAGCAGTTACCGGGACAGGGCCTACGAGCAGTACTTC.

The chain couples TRBV15 to TRBJ2-5; TRBD2 matches 7 bases. Germline CDR1 LNHNV, CDR2 YYDKDF (reference sequence). V shed 1 base and J 5 bases; nucleotides not matched to a gene: 4. The CDR3 totals 14 residues. CDR3 bases: TGTGCCACCAGCAGAGTTTACGGGGGGGAGACCCAGTACTTC. This codes for CATSRVYGGETQYF.